The 15 T cell receptor beta chains listed next were all sequenced from one sample in a study of Tregs in tolerant kidney transplant recipients. Using immunoSEQ multiplex PCR, the repertoire was profiled, and TCRdb retains in-frame clones only, with some absent. The sample has approximately 49,000 clones; the top ten hold 0.7% to 0.95%. Material: CD4+ T cells from blood, obtained before the transplant. These receptors originate from a human donor who received a combined kidney and bone marrow transplant.

A note on this clone: The read terminates 3 residues ahead of where the CDR3 ends, so the germline J gene completes it. V is TRBV6-2 or TRBV6-3 and J is TRBJ2-1; 9 positions match TRBD1. The CDR3 runs 14 residues. V was pared by 8 bases and J by 3 bases, with 5 bases of the junction left unmatched. Per the germline V gene, CDR1 is MNHEY and CDR2 is SVGEGT. CDR3 DNA, as far as it was read: TGTGCCAGCGGCGGGACAGGGCTCTACAATGAG. Translating it yields CASGGTGLYNE. The full CDR3 is CASGGTGLYNEQFF.

On this clone itself: The read ends 3 residues shy of where the CDR3 ends; the end is completed using the germline J gene. The chain joins TRBV7-2 to TRBJ1-5; possibly TRBD1 for D (5 bases). There are 13 residues in the CDR3. Germline CDR1 and CDR2: SGHTA and FQGNSA. Trimming shortened V by 1 base and J by 6 bases, and 7 bases separated the two germline ends. CDR3 in amino acids: CASSLGGGQPQHF. The sequenced part of the CDR3 DNA is TGTGCCAGCAGCTTAGGGGGGGGTCAGCCC.

On this clone itself: With the read ending 3 residues before the CDR3 end, the germline J gene is used to fill in that end. The rearrangement uses TRBV2 and TRBJ2-2, with 9 positions matching TRBD2. This CDR3 contains 15 residues. The V and J ends lost 0 bases and 5 bases, in that order; junction bases with no gene match: 1. Germline lookup yields CDR1 SNHLY and CDR2 FYNNEI. The CDR3 sequence: CASSEALAGTGELFF. The covered CDR3 bases are TGTGCCAGCAGTGAAGCTCTAGCGGGGACCGGGGAG.

Concerning this clone: The CDR3 extends 3 residues past the end of the read, so its final part is completed from the germline J gene. V gene TRBV7-7 combines with J gene TRBJ2-5; 7 nucleotides line up with TRBD1. Germline V gives CDR1 SSHAT, CDR2 FNYEAQ (reference sequence). V dropped 5 bases and J dropped 3; count of bases not matched to a gene: 3. The CDR3 consists of 13 residues. The covered CDR3 bases are TGTGCCAGCAGCCAGGGGACAGAAGAGACC. This translates into CASSQGTEET. The entire CDR3 reads CASSQGTEETQYF.

Comments on this clone: The DNA ends 3 residues before the CDR3 does, and the rest of the CDR3 is filled in from the germline J gene. J is TRBJ2-5 and V is TRBV20-1, with 11 bases aligning to TRBD2. The germline CDR1 and CDR2 sequences are DFQATT and SNEGSKA (reference sequence). After removal of 3 bases from V and 5 bases from J, the junction contained 8 bases not matched to a gene. There are 15 residues in the CDR3. CDR3 amino acids: CSASRSSGRTETQYF. The sequenced part of the CDR3 DNA is TGCAGTGCTAGTAGGTCTAGCGGGAGGACTGAGACC.

As for this clone: Read sequence stops 3 residues before the CDR3 end, and the germline J gene provides the missing end. The J gene is TRBJ2-7, the V gene TRBV20-1, with D perhaps TRBD1 (5 bases). The CDR3 extends over 13 amino acids. The V gene lost 5 bases and the J gene lost 1 base, with 12 bases spanning the gap. Germline V gives CDR1 DFQATT, CDR2 SNEGSKA (reference sequence). The CDR3 bases that were read are TGCAGTGCTCAGCAGGGTTCTTCCTACGAG. As protein: CSAQQGSSYE. From start to end, the CDR3 is CSAQQGSSYEQYF.

The covered CDR3 bases are TGTGCCAGCAGCTTAATGCAGGGGACGTCCTACGAG. It is translated as CASSLMQGTSYE. The full CDR3 reads CASSLMQGTSYEQYF. The chain combines TRBV11-1 with TRBJ2-7, with D possibly TRBD1 on 6 matching bases. Coverage ceases 3 residues before the CDR3 finishes, and the germline J gene fills in the end. The CDR3 is 15 amino acids. Germline lookup yields CDR1 SGHAT and CDR2 FQDESV (reference sequence). V lost 2 bases to trimming and J lost 1 base, with 12 bases between them.

The CDR3 region is CASSQDRVGGHNEQFF. The CDR3 DNA, read in part, is TGTGCCAGCTCACAAGACCGCGTGGGGGGTCACAATGAG. The chain recombines TRBV18 with TRBJ2-1, with D possibly being TRBD2 (6 bases). The CDR3 end falls 3 residues outside the read, so it is completed with the germline J gene. The CDR3 sequence is 16 residues long. Germline V gene data show CDR1 as KGHSH and CDR2 as LQKENI. Trimming left V 4 bases short and J 5 bases short, with 18 bases between.

A word on this clone: The read terminates 3 residues ahead of where the CDR3 ends, so the germline J gene completes it. The chain joins TRBV6-2 or TRBV6-3 to TRBJ2-5; D might be TRBD1 (6 bases). V lost 7 bases and J lost 0, with 21 bases in between. Germline V gene sequence: CDR1 MNHEY, CDR2 SVGEGT. The CDR3 is made up of 17 amino acids. The CDR3 DNA, read in part, is TGTGCCAGCAACTCTTCCCCTAGAAGGGGGTACCAAGAGACC. It encodes CASNSSPRRGYQET. In full, the CDR3 is CASNSSPRRGYQETQYF.

On this clone: The DNA ends 3 residues before the CDR3 does, and the rest of the CDR3 is filled in from the germline J gene. The chain carries TRBV5-1 and TRBJ2-3; TRBD1 matches 9 bases. The CDR3 consists of 15 residues. Germline CDR1 and CDR2: SGHRS and YFSETQ. J lost 4 bases, V lost 0 bases, and 3 bases had no gene match. The CDR3 sequence is CASSLAQGAADTQYF. The covered CDR3 bases are TGCGCCAGCAGCTTGGCACAGGGGGCGGCAGATACG.

Concerning this clone: The CDR3 end is not reached by the read, which stops 3 residues before it; the germline J gene fills it in. The V and J genes are TRBV20-1 and TRBJ2-2; weak D call: TRBD1 (7 bases). V was clipped by 2 bases and J by 4 bases, with 11 bases between them. The CDR3 spans 14 residues. Germline V gives CDR1 DFQATT, CDR2 SNEGSKA (reference sequence). The CDR3 DNA, read in part, is TGCAGTGCTAGATATCAGGGGGGCACCGGGGAG. Translating it yields CSARYQGGTGE. The whole CDR3 region reads CSARYQGGTGELFF.

With regard to this clone: The read finishes 3 residues shy of the CDR3 end, and the germline J gene is used to complete it. This sequence joins TRBV20-1 and TRBJ2-2; the D is unclear. The CDR3 is made up of 12 amino acids. In germline, CDR1 is DFQATT, CDR2 SNEGSKA (reference sequence). V lost 6 bases and J lost 1, with 6 bases in between. CDR3 in amino acids: CSAEQNTGELFF. The sequenced part of the CDR3 DNA is TGCAGTGCAGAACAGAACACCGGGGAG.

About this clone: The read is 3 residues too short to cover the CDR3 end, so that end is filled in from the germline J gene. The V gene is TRBV6-2 or TRBV6-3, the J gene TRBJ2-7; D ambiguous. Between the trimmed V and J ends, which lost 4 bases and 4 bases, there was a span of 5 bases. Per germline, CDR1 MNHEY and CDR2 SVGEGT. The CDR3 is 11 amino acids. The CDR3 sequence is CASSWAYEQYF. The sequenced CDR3 bases are TGTGCCAGCAGTTGGGCTTACGAG.

With respect to this clone: The sequenced fragment ends 3 residues before the CDR3 boundary, so the rest is inferred from the germline J gene. The chain couples TRBV19 to TRBJ2-2, with 10 bases lining up with TRBD1. The CDR3 length is 15 residues. Germline CDR1 LNHDA, CDR2 SQIVND (reference sequence). V lost 7 bases and J lost 7; bases outside the gene matches: 9. The CDR3 is CASTLTGGIIGELFF. The DNA read from the CDR3 is TGTGCCAGTACGCTGACAGGGGGCATCATCGGGGAG. Full variable domain (outside the CDR3, taken from reference TRBV19 and TRBJ2-2): DGGITQSPKYLFRKEGQNVTLSCEQNLNHDAMYWYRQDPGQGLRLIYYSQIVNDFQKGDIAEGYSVSREKKESFPLTVTSAQKNPTAFYLCASTLTGGIIGELFFGEGSRLTVL.

Regarding this clone: The CDR3 extends 3 residues past the end of the read, so its final part is completed from the germline J gene. V gene TRBV20-1 combines with J gene TRBJ2-1, with 8 nucleotides matching TRBD2. CDR1 is DFQATT, CDR2 SNEGSKA, per germline (reference sequence). This CDR3 has 16 amino acids. After removal of 2 bases from V and 7 bases from J, the junction contained 13 bases not matched to a gene. The covered CDR3 bases are TGCAGTGCTAGACTCTCCGGGACTAGAGGTAGGAATGAG. Translated: CSARLSGTRGRNE. The full CDR3 is CSARLSGTRGRNEQFF.